The 14 T cell receptor beta chains listed next were all sequenced from one sample in a study of breast tumors, draining lymph nodes, adjacent tissues. MiXCR, applied by TCRdb to the multiplex PCR reads, yields one record per CDR3 protein. The sample holds about 200,000 distinct CDR3 sequences, roughly 31% seen once. Axillary draining lymph nodes of breast cancer patients supplied the node samples. The specimen was axillary lymph node tissue. Receptors were obtained from a female donor with breast cancer. Some clones in this sample may be carry-over from other donors' samples.

This clonotype appeared many times. The CDR3 here is CASSPSISGAGELFF. The CDR3 nucleotides are TGTGCCAGCAGCCCCTCAATTAGCGGTGCCGGGGAGCTGTTTTTT. This chain connects TRBV3-1 to TRBJ2-2, with D possibly being TRBD2 (6 bases). The ends were cut back, 4 bases at V and 6 bases at J, with 15 bases in the middle. The germline CDR1 and CDR2 sequences are LGHDT and YNNKEL (reference sequence). This CDR3 is 15 amino acids long.

The genes are TRBV14 and TRBJ1-4, with 9 positions matching TRBD1. This CDR3 contains 19 residues. CDR1 is SGHDN, CDR2 FVKESK, per germline. Trimming removed 1 base from V and 5 bases from J; junction bases left unmatched: 14. As DNA, the CDR3 is TGTGCCAGCAGCCAAGTTAGTCCCCGCCCGGGACAGGGAAATGAAAAACTGTTTTTT. It is translated as CASSQVSPRPGQGNEKLFF.

This clonotype showed up many times. This chain links TRBV9 with TRBJ2-2; D might be TRBD1 (6 bases). This CDR3 region has 15 residues. V lost 4 bases to trimming and J lost 4 bases, with 14 bases between them. CDR1 is SGDLS, CDR2 YYNGEE, per germline. The CDR3 is CASSPHRVSTGELFF. The CDR3 DNA reads TGTGCCAGCAGCCCCCACAGGGTTTCCACCGGGGAGCTGTTTTTT.

The sample holds many counts of this clonotype. This chain's CDR3 is CASSGLAGIYEQYF. The CDR3 DNA reads TGTGCCAGCAGTGGACTAGCGGGGATCTACGAGCAGTACTTC. J is TRBJ2-7 and V is TRBV6-1; TRBD2 matches at 11 bases. Germline V gene sequence: CDR1 MNHNS, CDR2 SASEGT. V was clipped by 4 bases and J by 3 bases; unmatched bases: 2. The CDR3 totals 14 residues.

This clonotype was observed a few times. This clone may be a read error of a much larger clone one base away. The chain is built from TRBV20-1 and TRBJ1-2, with a tentative D call TRBD1 (5 bases). Germline CDR1 DFQATT, CDR2 SNEGSKA (reference sequence). The CDR3 is 12 amino acids. This CDR3 reads CSARGGSYGSTF. CDR3 in DNA: TGCAGTGCTAGGGGGGGGAGCTATGGCTCCACCTTC.

This clonotype occurred many times. This chain uses TRBV6-5 with TRBJ2-7; 7 bases are shared with TRBD1. J gave up 4 bases and V 1 base, and 1 base lay outside the gene matches. CDR1 MNHEY and CDR2 SVGAGI come from the germline V gene. CDR3 size: 13 residues. The CDR3 sequence: CASSYYRGYEQYF. CDR3 in DNA: TGTGCCAGCAGTTACTACAGGGGATACGAGCAGTACTTC.

This clonotype came up many times. The V gene is TRBV9, the J gene TRBJ1-5, with a weak D call TRBD1 (5 bases). The V gene lost 4 bases and the J gene lost 2 bases, with 10 bases spanning the gap. CDR3 length equals 14 residues. Germline assignment: CDR1 SGDLS and CDR2 YYNGEE. CDR3 region: CASSRGTGNQPQHF. In DNA form, the CDR3 reads TGTGCCAGCAGCCGCGGGACGGGCAATCAGCCCCAGCATTTT.

This clonotype was found many times. The V and J genes are TRBV20-1 and TRBJ2-3; possible D gene TRBD2, 5 bases. Looked up from germline, CDR1 is DFQATT and CDR2 is SNEGSKA (reference sequence). V was cut by 3 bases and J by 7 bases, with 20 bases left in between. The CDR3 is made up of 15 amino acids. The CDR3 bases are TGCAGTGCTAGGGGGTGGTCAGAGGGTACATATACGCAGTATTTT. Residues: CSARGWSEGTYTQYF.

Turning to this clonotype: This may stem from a read error, because a much larger clone lies one nucleotide away. The conserved final phenylalanine or tryptophan is absent from the CDR3, which likely points to a read error. V is TRBV10-3 and J is TRBJ2-5, with TRBD2 matching 9 bases. The germline gives CDR1 ENHRY, CDR2 SYGVKD. With 6 bases clipped from V and 4 bases from J, the junction kept 6 bases outside the gene matches. The CDR3 is 14 residues long. The CDR3 DNA follows: TGTGCCATCAGGCGCGATAGCGGGGGAGAGACCCAGTACCTC. It is translated as CAIRRDSGGETQYL.

In this sample, this clonotype turned up many times. The CDR3 sequence: CASSPRGRAGAEQYF. The CDR3 DNA is TGTGCCAGCTCACCACGGGGAAGGGCCGGGGCCGAGCAGTACTTC. The chain employs TRBV18 and TRBJ2-7; either TRBD1 or TRBD2 may fit D (5 bases each). Trimming stripped 1 base from V and 6 bases from J, with 16 bases between. Germline V gene data show CDR1 as KGHSH and CDR2 as LQKENI. The CDR3 spans 15 residues.

As for this clonotype: The junction departs from the called germline gene at one end, perhaps through a read error. The chain joins TRBV14 to TRBJ2-5; possibly TRBD1 for D (5 bases). The CDR3 totals 14 residues. Germline V gives CDR1 SGHDN, CDR2 FVKESK. CDR3 sequence (DNA): TGTGCCAGCAGCTGGCTCGACAGTCGAGAGACCCAGTCCTTC. Protein sequence: CASSWLDSRETQSF.

The chain couples TRBV7-2 to TRBJ2-5; D might be TRBD1 or TRBD2, each matching 5 bases. The germline V gene has CDR1 SGHTA and CDR2 FQGNSA. With 5 bases removed from V and 5 bases from J, the gap between germline ends came to 15 bases. The CDR3 has 14 residues. The CDR3 DNA reads as TGTGCCAGCAGCATCGGGACCTCCAGGGAGACCCAGTACTTC. Encoded protein: CASSIGTSRETQYF.

The V call is TRBV15, the J call TRBJ2-2, with 8 positions matching TRBD1. The germline CDR1 and CDR2 sequences are LNHNV and YYDKDF (reference sequence). Trimming removed 4 bases from V and 3 bases from J; junction bases left unmatched: 13. The CDR3 spans 18 residues. CDR3 bases: TGTGCCACCAGCACTTTAGCAGGACCGGGACAGGACACCGGGGAGCTGTTTTTT. It is translated as CATSTLAGPGQDTGELFF.

About this clonotype itself: A much larger clone sits a single nucleotide away, making a read error possible. J is TRBJ2-7 and V is TRBV9, with a possible D match to TRBD2 (6 bases). This CDR3 contains 14 residues. The germline V gene has CDR1 SGDLS and CDR2 YYNGEE. Written as DNA, the CDR3 is TGTGCCAGCAGCGTATGGGACTCGCCCTACGAGCAGTCCTTC. Amino acids: CASSVWDSPYEQSF.